Each of the 15 T cell receptor beta chains below was sequenced from the same sample in a study of beta chain features in type 1 diabetes. Of the isolated RNA, all was reverse transcribed, and so the sequenced material was expressed TCRB transcripts. Assay used: immunoSEQ multiplex PCR; TCRdb lists only in-frame clones, some missing. The table lists about 210,000 clones, under 13% of them singletons. Sequencing input: central memory CD4+ T cells from blood. The receptors stem from a young man in good health.

This clone was observed a few times. This rearrangement joins TRBV19 to TRBJ1-2, with D hard to call. Looked up from germline, CDR1 is LNHDA and CDR2 is SQIVND (reference sequence). V lost 3 bases and J lost 4, with 12 bases in between. This CDR3 spans 14 amino acids. The CDR3 DNA is TGTGCCAGTAGTATCAGCGTGGGAGGCTATGGCTACACCTTC. Its translation is CASSISVGGYGYTF.

Turning to this clone: No conserved phenylalanine or tryptophan is present at the end of the CDR3, so a read error is the likely explanation. It is unclear where the CDR3 begins or ends on the DNA, so no DNA is shown, and the CDR3 is as TCRdb lists it. The genes are TRBV28 and TRBJ2-7; the table's D call, TRBD1, has no DNA check behind it. Germline V lookup: CDR1 MDHEN, CDR2 SYDVKM. The CDR3 totals 12 residues, both ends included. CDR3 loop: CASSTATGTSTL.

This clone was seen only a few times. The rearrangement joins TRBV30 to TRBJ1-2; D may be TRBD1 (6 bases). The CDR3 sequence is 13 residues long. V lost 1 base and J 8 bases, leaving 14 bases between the germline ends. The germline V gene encodes CDR1 GTSNPN and CDR2 SVGIG (reference sequence). In nucleotides, the CDR3 is TGTGCCTGGAGTGCTCGAGGGGGTCAGGGCTACACCTTC. It encodes CAWSARGGQGYTF.

This clone has a count of ten or more. The J gene is TRBJ1-1, the V gene TRBV6-1; D not certain. This CDR3 comprises 11 residues. V lost 7 bases and J lost 3, with 6 bases in between. Germline CDR1 and CDR2: MNHNS and SASEGT. The DNA for the CDR3 is TGTGCCAGCATCGCCGACACTGAAGCTTTCTTT. Translating it yields CASIADTEAFF.

This sequence joins TRBV19 and TRBJ2-1; D perhaps matches TRBD1 (6 bases). With 6 bases removed from V and 0 bases from J, the gap between germline ends came to 9 bases. The CDR3 contains 14 residues. Germline CDR1 LNHDA, CDR2 SQIVND (reference sequence). The CDR3 region is CASRGANSYNEQFF. The CDR3 nucleotides read TGTGCCAGTAGGGGGGCAAACTCCTACAATGAGCAGTTCTTC.

This clone was observed a few times. The chain recombines TRBV20-1 with TRBJ1-2; D might be TRBD1 (5 bases). Germline V gene sequence: CDR1 DFQATT, CDR2 SNEGSKA (reference sequence). The CDR3 has 11 residues. CDR3 bases: TGCACCCCGACAGAGAACTATGGCTACACCTTC. Translated: CTPTENYGYTF.

A remark on this clone: Given a much more abundant clone one base away, this may be a read error. The sample contains more than one DNA sequence encoding this CDR3. V and J are TRBV7-2 and TRBJ1-2; D gene ambiguous. The CDR3 covers 14 residues. Looked up from germline, CDR1 is SGHTA and CDR2 is FQGNSA. V lost 0 bases and J lost 3, with 8 bases in between. CDR3 DNA: TGTGCCAGCAGCTTAGCGGCAGGAGACTATGGCTACACCTTC. Translating gives CASSLAAGDYGYTF.

This clone was detected a few times. CDR3 sequence (DNA): TGTGCCAGCAGCTTAGCGGCCCAAGGGACGGTACCCTCCTACGAGCAGTACTTC. Translated, it gives CASSLAAQGTVPSYEQYF. This chain joins TRBV5-4 and TRBJ2-7; D could derive from TRBD1 or TRBD2 (5 bases each). The V end was cut by 2 bases, the J end by 0 bases, with 21 bases between. This CDR3 spans 18 amino acids. The V gene's germline CDR1 is SGHNT and CDR2 YYREEE (reference sequence).

This clone was picked up a small number of times. The chain links TRBV29-1 to TRBJ2-5; no definite D call. Germline V gene lookup returns CDR1 SQVTM and CDR2 ANQGSEA. The CDR3 loop spans 13 amino acids. V was shortened by 3 bases and J by 4 bases, with 12 bases between the two germline ends. The CDR3 coding sequence is TGCAGCGTTGAGCTAGACCTTGCAGAGACCCAGTACTTC. This codes for CSVELDLAETQYF.

V is TRBV11-2 and J is TRBJ2-7, with 7 bases lining up with TRBD1. Germline CDR1 SGHAT, CDR2 FQNNGV. The CDR3 has 16 residues. V shed 1 base and J 2 bases; nucleotides not matched to a gene: 8. CDR3: CASSLVNGTAPYEQYF. Written as DNA, the CDR3 is TGTGCCAGCAGCTTAGTGAATGGGACAGCTCCCTACGAGCAGTACTTC.

This clone has only a few counts. The chain couples TRBV11-2 to TRBJ1-1; D is undetermined. Per germline, CDR1 SGHAT and CDR2 FQNNGV. The CDR3 consists of 13 residues. Between the trimmed V and J ends, which lost 4 bases and 7 bases, there was a span of 13 bases. The CDR3: CASSSYGPSEAFF. In DNA, the CDR3 is TGTGCCAGCAGCTCCTATGGACCAAGTGAAGCTTTCTTT.

Only a few counts were recorded for this clone. The V call is TRBV7-9, the J call TRBJ2-5; TRBD2 matches at 14 bases. The CDR3 has 16 residues. With 5 bases clipped from V and 5 bases from J, the junction kept 7 bases outside the gene matches. Germline loops: CDR1 SEHNR, CDR2 FQNEAQ (reference sequence). For the CDR3, the DNA is TGTGCCAGCAGCCCCTTGGGACTAGCGGGAGTCGAGACCCAGTACTTC. Translating it yields CASSPLGLAGVETQYF.

Points on this clone: In the same sample, other DNA sequences code for this CDR3. J is TRBJ1-1 and V is TRBV7-2; no reliable D call. The germline CDR1 and CDR2 sequences are SGHTA and FQGNSA. There are 10 residues in the CDR3. The V and J ends lost 8 bases and 4 bases respectively, with 5 bases between them. Here the CDR3 DNA reads TGTGCCAGCTCCTTCACTGAAGCTTTCTTT. As protein: CASSFTEAFF.

This chain joins TRBV18 and TRBJ2-1, with unresolved D. V shed 5 bases and J shed 5 bases, with 10 bases lying between them. CDR1 KGHSH and CDR2 LQKENI come from the germline V gene. The CDR3 is made up of 13 amino acids. In DNA form, the CDR3 reads TGTGCCAGCTCAAAGACAAATAACAATGAGCAGTTCTTC. Encoded protein: CASSKTNNNEQFF.

CDR3 region: CASSLYSSYNEQFF. The CDR3 DNA sequence: TGTGCCAGCAGCCTATATAGCTCCTACAATGAGCAGTTCTTC. This chain links TRBV7-8 with TRBJ2-1; D unresolved. Germline CDR1 reads SGHVS; CDR2 reads FQNEAQ. V lost 5 bases to trimming and J lost 0 bases, with 8 bases between them. The CDR3 runs to 14 residues.